A selection of T cell receptor beta chains follows, all from one sample in a study of CD8 T cells in ankylosing spondylitis. Each CDR3 protein gets one entry after TCRdb re-called the 5' RACE reads with MiXCR. The sample shows 450,000 to 550,000 distinct CDR3 sequences, about 5.4% of them seen only once. The specimen was blood, either unsorted or a sorted T cell fraction (not recorded which). The receptor set was obtained from a male donor with ankylosing spondylitis. Both conserved end residues are part of each CDR3. D genes are given only for firm matches. Clone size, where shown, is once, few, many, or a class for clones that have expanded.

abundance	d_gene	len	v_gene	j_gene	CDR3nt	CDR3aa
many	TRBD1	16	TRBV7-9	TRBJ2-5	TGTGCCAGCAGCTTGACAGGGGCCGGGGCGGAAGAGACCCAGTACTTC	CASSLTGAGAEETQYF
many	TRBD1	14	TRBV6-1	TRBJ1-1	TGTGCCAGCAGTATGGACAGGGCGGCCACTGAAGCTTTCTTT	CASSMDRAATEAFF
many	TRBD1	17	TRBV4-3	TRBJ1-2	TGCGCCAGCAGCCAGGGATGGGGGACAGACTTTGGTACTGGCTACACCTTC	CASSQGWGTDFGTGYTF
many	TRBD2	14	TRBV29-1	TRBJ2-1	TGCAGCGTTGAGGGGACTAGCGGTTACAATGAGCAGTTCTTC	CSVEGTSGYNEQFF
many	NA	12	TRBV6-2/TRBV6-3	TRBJ1-1	TGTGCCAGCAGTTCCCAGGGATCTGAAGCTTTCTTT	CASSSQGSEAFF
many	NA	19	TRBV6-5	TRBJ2-6	TGTGCCAGCAGTTACTCGGAAGCCCCTTGGCTCTCTGGGGCCAACGTCCTGACTTTC	CASSYSEAPWLSGANVLTF
many	NA	15	TRBV20-1	TRBJ2-5	TGCAGTGCTAGAGACATGACAGGGAGGAGAGAGACCCAGTACTTC	CSARDMTGRRETQYF
few	TRBD1	18	TRBV28	TRBJ2-2	TGTGCCAGCAGTTTAAGACGTGCTGACAGGGGGTACACCGGGGAGCTGTTTTTT	CASSLRRADRGYTGELFF
many	TRBD1	13	TRBV9	TRBJ1-1	TGTGCCAGCAGCGTAGCGACAGGGAAGGAAGCTTTCTTT	CASSVATGKEAFF
many	NA	16	TRBV12-3/TRBV12-4	TRBJ1-2	TGTGCCAGCAGTTTAGCTAGACCGGACAGTCCGTATGGCTACACCTTC	CASSLARPDSPYGYTF
NA	TRBD2	16	TRBV4-2	TRBJ2-4	TGTGCCAGCAGCCAAGATGCTCGGGGGGGCGTGAACATTCAGTACTTC	CASSQDARGGVNIQYF
many	NA	15	TRBV7-2	TRBJ2-1	TGTGCCAGCAGCCCCGGGACCCGGACCTACAATGAGCAGTTCTTC	CASSPGTRTYNEQFF
many	NA	13	TRBV7-2	TRBJ1-4	TGTGCCAGCAGCTTAGGTGTTAATGAAAAACTGTTTTTT	CASSLGVNEKLFF
many	NA	18	TRBV2	TRBJ1-2	TGTGCCAGCAGTGCGGTGGGTGAAATGGACGGAGGATACTATGGCTACACCTTC	CASSAVGEMDGGYYGYTF